The text below deals with one T cell receptor beta chain. The antigen it binds to is not known. One base away there is no much larger clone; base qualities are not given. High-throughput TCR beta sequencing profiled peripheral blood CD8+ and CD4+ T cells from healthy donors, Susac syndrome patients and multiple sclerosis patients. Treatment-naive patients with stable or active relapsing-remitting disease fulfilling revised McDonald criteria were used as multiple sclerosis controls. CD8+ TEMRA cells were enriched by FACS, while bulk CD8+ and CD4+ T cells were purified by magnetic negative isolation. Blood was collected in EDTA tubes and processed within 24 hours, with PBMCs isolated through density gradient centrifugation. PBMCs destined for TCR sequencing were cryopreserved in liquid nitrogen and later thawed in a 37 °C water bath. The sorted or isolated CD4+, CD8+ and CD8+ TEMRA cells reached a purity of at least 90%.

The sample is drawn from a study of CD8 T cells in Susac syndrome (dated by TCRdb to the late 2010s). Regarding the study in general: Whether CD8+ T cell activation and differentiation in Susac syndrome was antigen driven was tested using repertoire sequencing. CD8+ T cell repertoire clonality was compared between 12 healthy donors, approximately 14 Susac syndrome patients and 15 multiple sclerosis patients. On the study overall, not on this receptor specifically: The number of individuals in the TCR sequencing and HLA analysis was recognized as being relatively small.

The CDR3 runs 12 residues from the cysteine to the phenylalanine. Of all the DNA, just the CDR3 is kept, 36 bases in frame from base 1. V is cut by 5 bases and J by 15 bases, and the space between the germline ends is 17 bases. Based on the germline V gene, the CDR1 and CDR2 sequences are SGHAT and FQNNGV. RNA was extracted using the RNeasy kit, and roughly 0.5 to 1 ug of the RNA was reverse transcribed with random hexamers. TCR beta CDR3 regions were amplified with the immunoSEQ multiplex PCR assay covering 54 Vbeta and 13 Jbeta segments. Bias from PCR amplification was corrected by using a synthetic template baseline for primer optimization and for computational correction. For the original study's pipeline: Reads were annotated to V, D and J genes according to IMGT and were analyzed with immunoSEQ Analyzer, with only productive sequences retained. Clonality was computed as one minus Shannon entropy normalized by log2 of the number of productive unique sequences. Public and private clones were assessed among the 100 most prevalent clones of each patient and control. Clones were defined as Susac-specific when absent from the healthy and MS cohorts, from approximately 1,100 published viral clones and from other ImmuneACCESS disease sequences. The public reads were quality trimmed at Q25 with fastp and then assembled into clones with MiXCR by TCRdb, keeping productive beta chains. Entries that share a CDR3 protein sequence are merged under the most common genes and DNA. Here the V and J calls rest on TCRdb's processing, not on the authors' analysis. The sample table contains about 430,000 distinct CDR3 sequences; only one count was recorded for more than 70% of them. The top ten clones comprise about 0.12% of the sample.

This chain joins TRBV11-2 to TRBJ2-1; D gene: possibly TRBD2, on 6 matching bases. The sequence was collected from a human donor with multiple sclerosis. Sequences were obtained from CD8+ T cells from PBMCs. For the CDR3, the sequence is CASSPGTFFPFF. The nucleotides read TGTGCCAGCAGCCCGGGGACTTTTTTTCCGTTCTTC.